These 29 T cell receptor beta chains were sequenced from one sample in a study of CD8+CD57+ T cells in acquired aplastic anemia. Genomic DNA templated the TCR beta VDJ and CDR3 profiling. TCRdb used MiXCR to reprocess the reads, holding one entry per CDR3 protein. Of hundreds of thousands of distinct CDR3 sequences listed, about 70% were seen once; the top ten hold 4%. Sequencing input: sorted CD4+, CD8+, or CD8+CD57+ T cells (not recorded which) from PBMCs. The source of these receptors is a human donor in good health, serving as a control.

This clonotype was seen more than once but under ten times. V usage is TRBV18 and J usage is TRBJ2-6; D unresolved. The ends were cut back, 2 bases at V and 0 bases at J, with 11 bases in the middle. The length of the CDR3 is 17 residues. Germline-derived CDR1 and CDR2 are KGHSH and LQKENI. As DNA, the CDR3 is TGTGCCAGCTCACCAAGGGTGTTGGCCTCTGGGGCCAACGTCCTGACTTTC. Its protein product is CASSPRVLASGANVLTF.

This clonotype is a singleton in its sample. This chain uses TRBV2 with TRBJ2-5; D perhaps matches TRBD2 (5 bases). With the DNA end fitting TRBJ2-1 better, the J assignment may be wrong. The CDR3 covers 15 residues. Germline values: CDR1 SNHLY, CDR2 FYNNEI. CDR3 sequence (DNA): TGTGCCAGCAACCGGGCGGGTGTAATCCAAGAGGCCCAGTTCTTC. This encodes CASNRAGVIQEAQFF.

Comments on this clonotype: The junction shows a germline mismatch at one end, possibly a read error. CDR3 sequence reads: CASSVDSLDF. The CDR3 region has the DNA TGCGCCAGCAGCGTGGACAGCCTTGACTTC. J is TRBJ2-7 and V is TRBV5-1; TRBD1 is a possible D gene (6 bases). The CDR3 has 10 residues. The germline V gene encodes CDR1 SGHRS and CDR2 YFSETQ. Variable domain in full (rest from reference TRBV5-1 and TRBJ2-7): KAGVTQTPRYLIKTRGQQVTLSCSPISGHRSVSWYQQTPGQGLQFLFEYFSETQRNKGNFPGRFSGRQFSNSRSEMNVSTLELGDSALYLCASSVDSLDFGPGTRLTVT.

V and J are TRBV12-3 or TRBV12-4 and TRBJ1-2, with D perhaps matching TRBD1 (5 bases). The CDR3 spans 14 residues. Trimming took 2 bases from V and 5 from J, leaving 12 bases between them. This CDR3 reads CASSLHDSNYGYTF. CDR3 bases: TGTGCCAGCAGTTTACATGACAGCAATTATGGCTACACCTTC.

CDR3 in DNA: TGTGCCACTCGCGAGCAGTACTTC. Translation: CATREQYF. This chain links TRBV10-3 with TRBJ2-7; D gene ambiguous. The CDR3 length is 8 residues. V was shortened by 10 bases and J by 6 bases, with 4 bases between the two germline ends. Germline CDR1 and CDR2: ENHRY and SYGVKD.

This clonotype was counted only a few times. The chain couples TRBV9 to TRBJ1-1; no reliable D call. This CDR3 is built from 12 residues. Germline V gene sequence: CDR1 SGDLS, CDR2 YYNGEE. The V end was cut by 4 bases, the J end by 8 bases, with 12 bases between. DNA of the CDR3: TGTGCCAGCAGCTTGTGGACCCAAGAAGCTTTCTTT. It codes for CASSLWTQEAFF.

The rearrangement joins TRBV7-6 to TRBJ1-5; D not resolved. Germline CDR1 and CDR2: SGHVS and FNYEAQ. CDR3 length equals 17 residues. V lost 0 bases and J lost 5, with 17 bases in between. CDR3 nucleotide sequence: TGTGCCAGCAGCTTAGCCGGCGGCAGCCCCGGAGATCAGCCCCAGCATTTT. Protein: CASSLAGGSPGDQPQHF.

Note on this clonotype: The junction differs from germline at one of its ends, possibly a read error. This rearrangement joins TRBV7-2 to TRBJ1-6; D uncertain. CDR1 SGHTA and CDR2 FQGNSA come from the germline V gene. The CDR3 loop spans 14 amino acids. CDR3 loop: CASTLPVGRTDTQF. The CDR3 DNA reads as TGTGCCAGCACCCTCCCAGTTGGACGCACAGATACGCAGTTT.

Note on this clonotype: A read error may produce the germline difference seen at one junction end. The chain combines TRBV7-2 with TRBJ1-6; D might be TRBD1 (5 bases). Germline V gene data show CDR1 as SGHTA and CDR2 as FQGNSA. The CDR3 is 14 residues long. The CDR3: CASSPRQSNSNEQF. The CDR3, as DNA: TGTGCCAGCAGCCCAAGACAGAGTAATTCAAACGAACAATTT.

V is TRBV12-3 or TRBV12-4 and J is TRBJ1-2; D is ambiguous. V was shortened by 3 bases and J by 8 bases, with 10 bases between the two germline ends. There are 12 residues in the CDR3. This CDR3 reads CASSLDPYGYTF. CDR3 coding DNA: TGTGCCAGCAGTTTGGATCCATACGGCTACACCTTC.

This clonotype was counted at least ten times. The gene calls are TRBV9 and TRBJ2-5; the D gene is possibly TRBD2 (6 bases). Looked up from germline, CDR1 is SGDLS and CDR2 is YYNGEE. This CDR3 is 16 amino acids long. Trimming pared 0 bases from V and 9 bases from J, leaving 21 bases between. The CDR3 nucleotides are TGTGCCAGCAGCGTAGGGGGGACTGACGGGACGGAGGCCCAGTACTTC. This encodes CASSVGGTDGTEAQYF.

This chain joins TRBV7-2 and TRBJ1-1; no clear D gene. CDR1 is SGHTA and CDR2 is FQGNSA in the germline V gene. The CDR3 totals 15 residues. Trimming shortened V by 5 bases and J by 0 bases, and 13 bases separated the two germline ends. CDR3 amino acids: CASSLRNGMNTEAFF. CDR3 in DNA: TGTGCCAGCAGCCTACGGAATGGGATGAACACTGAAGCTTTCTTT.

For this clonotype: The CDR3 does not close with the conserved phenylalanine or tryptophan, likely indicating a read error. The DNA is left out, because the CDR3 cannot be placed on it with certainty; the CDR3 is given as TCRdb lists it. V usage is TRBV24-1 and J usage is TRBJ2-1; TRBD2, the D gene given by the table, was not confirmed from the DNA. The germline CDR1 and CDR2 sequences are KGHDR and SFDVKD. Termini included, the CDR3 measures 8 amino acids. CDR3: CATSVLRR.

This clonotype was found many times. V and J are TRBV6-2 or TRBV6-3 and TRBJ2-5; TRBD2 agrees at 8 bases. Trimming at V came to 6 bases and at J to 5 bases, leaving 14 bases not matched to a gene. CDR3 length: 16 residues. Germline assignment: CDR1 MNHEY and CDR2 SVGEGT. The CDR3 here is CASSLLSGGDLETQYF. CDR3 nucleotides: TGTGCCAGCAGCCTCCTAAGCGGGGGTGACCTTGAGACCCAGTACTTC.

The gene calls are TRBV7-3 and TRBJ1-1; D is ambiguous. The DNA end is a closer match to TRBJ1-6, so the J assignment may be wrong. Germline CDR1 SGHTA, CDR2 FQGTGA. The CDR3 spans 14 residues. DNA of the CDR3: TGTGCCAGCAGCTCCGGGGAGGGCGGCTCACAACTCCACTTT. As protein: CASSSGEGGSQLHF.

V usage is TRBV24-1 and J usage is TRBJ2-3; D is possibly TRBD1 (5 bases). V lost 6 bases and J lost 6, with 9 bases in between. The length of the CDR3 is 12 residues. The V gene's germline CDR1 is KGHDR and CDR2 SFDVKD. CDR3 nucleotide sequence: TGTGCCACCAGTATCAGGGTCGATACGCAGTATTTT. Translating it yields CATSIRVDTQYF.

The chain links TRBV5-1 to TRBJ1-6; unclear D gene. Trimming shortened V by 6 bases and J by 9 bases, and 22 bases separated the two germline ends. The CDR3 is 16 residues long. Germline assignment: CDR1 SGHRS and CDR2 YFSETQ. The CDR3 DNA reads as TGCGCCAGCAAACAATTGTGGCTTTCAGCCGGTTCACCCCTCCACTTT. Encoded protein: CASKQLWLSAGSPLHF.

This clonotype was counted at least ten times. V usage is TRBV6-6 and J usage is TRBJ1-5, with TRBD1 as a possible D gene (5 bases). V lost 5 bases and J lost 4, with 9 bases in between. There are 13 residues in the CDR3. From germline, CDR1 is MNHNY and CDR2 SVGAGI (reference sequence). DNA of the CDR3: TGTGCCAGCAGTAGACAGAGAAATCAGCCCCAGCATTTT. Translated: CASSRQRNQPQHF.

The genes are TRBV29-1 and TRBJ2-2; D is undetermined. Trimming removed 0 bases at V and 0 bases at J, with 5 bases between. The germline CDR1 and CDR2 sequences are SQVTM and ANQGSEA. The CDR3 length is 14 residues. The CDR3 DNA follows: TGCAGCGTTGAAGAGGCGGCGAACACCGGGGAGCTGTTTTTT. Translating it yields CSVEEAANTGELFF.

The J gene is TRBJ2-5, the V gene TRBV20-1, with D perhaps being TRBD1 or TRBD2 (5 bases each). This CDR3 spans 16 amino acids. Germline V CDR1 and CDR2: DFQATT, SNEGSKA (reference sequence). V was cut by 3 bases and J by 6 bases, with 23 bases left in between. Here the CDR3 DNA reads TGCAGTGCTAGCTTATTCCGGGACGCCTGGACGAAGACCCAGTACTTC. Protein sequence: CSASLFRDAWTKTQYF.

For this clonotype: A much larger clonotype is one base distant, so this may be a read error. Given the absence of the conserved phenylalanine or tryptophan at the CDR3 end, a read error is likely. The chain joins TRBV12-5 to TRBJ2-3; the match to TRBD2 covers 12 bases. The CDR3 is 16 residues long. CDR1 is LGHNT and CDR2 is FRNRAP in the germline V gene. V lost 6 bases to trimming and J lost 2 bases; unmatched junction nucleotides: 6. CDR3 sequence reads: CASGSTSGGFTDTQYL. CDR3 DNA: TGTGCTAGTGGCTCGACTAGCGGGGGCTTCACAGATACGCAGTATCTT.

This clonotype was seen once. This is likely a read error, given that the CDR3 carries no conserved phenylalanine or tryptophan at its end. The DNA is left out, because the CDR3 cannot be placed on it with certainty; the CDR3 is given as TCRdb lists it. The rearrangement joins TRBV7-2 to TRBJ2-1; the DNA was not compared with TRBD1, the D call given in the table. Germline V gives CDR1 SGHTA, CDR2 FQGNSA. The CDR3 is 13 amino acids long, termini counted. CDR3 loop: CASSIVQGGKQPQ.

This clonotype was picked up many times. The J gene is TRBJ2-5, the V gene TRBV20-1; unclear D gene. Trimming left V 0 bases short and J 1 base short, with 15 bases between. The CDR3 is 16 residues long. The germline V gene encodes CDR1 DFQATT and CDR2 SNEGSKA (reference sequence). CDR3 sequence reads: CSARDRFGRFQETQYF. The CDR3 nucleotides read TGCAGTGCTAGAGATAGGTTCGGCCGTTTCCAAGAGACCCAGTACTTC.

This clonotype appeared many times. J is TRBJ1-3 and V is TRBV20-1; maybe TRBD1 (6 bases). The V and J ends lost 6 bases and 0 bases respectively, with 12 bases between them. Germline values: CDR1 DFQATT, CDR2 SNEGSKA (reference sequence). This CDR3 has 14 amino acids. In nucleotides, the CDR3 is TGCAGTGCAGAGGACAGTTACTCTGGAAACACCATATATTTT. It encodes CSAEDSYSGNTIYF.

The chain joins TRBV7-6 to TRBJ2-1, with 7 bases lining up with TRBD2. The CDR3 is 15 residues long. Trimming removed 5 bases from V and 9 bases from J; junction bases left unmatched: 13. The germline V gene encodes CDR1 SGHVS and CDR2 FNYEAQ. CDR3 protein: CASSQEEGREGEQFF. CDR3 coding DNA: TGTGCCAGCAGCCAAGAGGAAGGGAGGGAAGGTGAGCAGTTCTTC.

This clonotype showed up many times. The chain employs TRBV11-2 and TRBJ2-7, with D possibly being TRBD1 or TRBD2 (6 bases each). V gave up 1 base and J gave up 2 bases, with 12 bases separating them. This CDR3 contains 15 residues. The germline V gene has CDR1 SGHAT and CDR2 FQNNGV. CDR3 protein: CASSLGGGTTYEQYF. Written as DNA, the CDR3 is TGTGCCAGCAGCTTAGGGGGCGGGACAACCTACGAGCAGTACTTC.

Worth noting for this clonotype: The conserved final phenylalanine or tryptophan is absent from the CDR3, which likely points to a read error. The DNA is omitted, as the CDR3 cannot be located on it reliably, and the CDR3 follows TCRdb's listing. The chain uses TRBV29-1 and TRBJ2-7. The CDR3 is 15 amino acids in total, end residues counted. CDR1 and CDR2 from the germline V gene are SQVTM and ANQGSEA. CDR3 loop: CSVAQEMNTVAFFGQ.

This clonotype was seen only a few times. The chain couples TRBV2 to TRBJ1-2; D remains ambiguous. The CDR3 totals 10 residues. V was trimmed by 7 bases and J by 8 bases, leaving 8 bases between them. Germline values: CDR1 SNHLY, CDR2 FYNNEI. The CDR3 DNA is TGTGCCAGCAAGGGTGAGGGCTACACCTTC. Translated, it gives CASKGEGYTF.

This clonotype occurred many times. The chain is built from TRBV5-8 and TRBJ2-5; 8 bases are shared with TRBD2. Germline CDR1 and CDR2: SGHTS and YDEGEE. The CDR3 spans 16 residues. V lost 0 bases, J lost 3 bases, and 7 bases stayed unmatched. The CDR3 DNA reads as TGTGCCAGCAGCTTGGGGCGACGGGGGGGCGAAGAGACCCAGTACTTC. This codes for CASSLGRRGGEETQYF. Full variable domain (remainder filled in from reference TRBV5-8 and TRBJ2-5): EAGVTQSPTHLIKTRGQQATLRCSPISGHTSVYWYQQALGLGLQFLLWYDEGEERNRGNFPPRFSGRQFPNYSSELNVNALELEDSALYLCASSLGRRGGEETQYFGPGTRLLVL.